This T cell receptor (beta chain) comes out of a study of blood T cell repertoires in COVID-19. Some clones are missing from TCRdb's copy, which holds only in-frame ones; the method was immunoSEQ multiplex PCR. The sample gives over 250,000 clones, less than 85% of which show up once; more than 1.1% is in the top ten. This CDR3 has 18 residues. J gave up 3 bases and V 4 bases, and 7 bases lay outside the gene matches. The germline gives CDR1 SNHLY, CDR2 FYNNEI. The sequenced material came from peripheral blood. The rearrangement uses TRBV2 and TRBJ2-3; 16 nucleotides agree with TRBD2. The receptor was derived from a human donor with COVID-19, enrolled during active disease. The donor label of this sample is uncertain. The chain's CDR3 is CASSAGTSGRAWTDTQYF. In DNA form, the CDR3 reads TGTGCCAGCAGTGCCGGGACTAGCGGGAGGGCCTGGACAGATACGCAGTATTTT.